These T cell receptor beta chains were read from a single sample in a study of shared clonotypes between healthy human individuals. Method: immunoSEQ multiplex PCR; TCRdb's copy keeps in-frame clones and lacks some. This sample yields 2 million to 3 million clones, of which under 95% are seen a single time; 0.36% belongs to the top ten. Sequencing was performed on naive CD4+ T cells from PBMCs. The receptors were sampled from a young man in good health. Some clones in this sample may be carry-over from other donors' samples. Each CDR3 is given with its conserved first and last residue. Fields, in order: D gene, V gene, clone size, J gene, CDR3 protein, CDR3 DNA. A D gene is named only where the DNA matches it firmly. Rows may omit the clone size; those that give it use once, few, many or a size class.

D gene: TRBD1
V gene: TRBV7-3
clone size: .
J gene: TRBJ2-7
CDR3 protein: CASSAGTGLEQYF
CDR3 DNA: TGTGCCAGCAGCGCCGGGACAGGGCTCGAGCAGTACTTC

D gene: .
V gene: TRBV9
clone size: .
J gene: TRBJ2-1
CDR3 protein: CASSTTDVFYNEQFF
CDR3 DNA: TGTGCCAGCAGCACCACCGATGTATTCTACAATGAGCAGTTCTTC

D gene: .
V gene: TRBV11-2
clone size: .
J gene: TRBJ2-5
CDR3 protein: CASTQGGLEAQYF
CDR3 DNA: TGTGCCAGCACCCAGGGGGGGCTCGAGGCCCAGTACTTC

D gene: .
V gene: TRBV7-8
clone size: .
J gene: TRBJ2-1
CDR3 protein: CASSLHPGPSYNEQFF
CDR3 DNA: TGTGCCAGCAGCTTACATCCCGGGCCATCCTACAATGAGCAGTTCTTC

D gene: .
V gene: TRBV28
clone size: .
J gene: TRBJ1-4
CDR3 protein: CASSLPPWGTNGRGEKLFF
CDR3 DNA: TGTGCCAGCAGTCTACCCCCCTGGGGAACTAATGGCCGGGGCGAAAAACTGTTTTTT

D gene: TRBD1
V gene: TRBV28
clone size: .
J gene: TRBJ1-5
CDR3 protein: CASSLQGGHSNQPQHF
CDR3 DNA: TGTGCCAGCAGCCTACAGGGGGGCCATAGCAATCAGCCCCAGCATTTT

D gene: TRBD2
V gene: TRBV18
clone size: .
J gene: TRBJ2-3
CDR3 protein: CASSPGTRRNTQYF
CDR3 DNA: TGTGCCAGCTCACCCGGGACTAGACGGAATACGCAGTATTTT

D gene: TRBD2
V gene: TRBV7-2
clone size: .
J gene: TRBJ2-1
CDR3 protein: CASSSSGLYNEQFF
CDR3 DNA: TGTGCCAGCAGCTCTAGCGGGCTTTACAATGAGCAGTTCTTC

D gene: TRBD2
V gene: TRBV6-1
clone size: .
J gene: TRBJ2-7
CDR3 protein: CASSETSPTREQYF
CDR3 DNA: TGTGCCAGCAGTGAGACTAGCCCGACGAGGGAGCAGTACTTC

D gene: .
V gene: TRBV28
clone size: .
J gene: TRBJ2-5
CDR3 protein: CASSLAGLGEQYF
CDR3 DNA: TGTGCCAGCAGTTTGGCAGGGCTCGGGGAGCAGTACTTC

D gene: TRBD1
V gene: TRBV6-5
clone size: .
J gene: TRBJ1-2
CDR3 protein: CASSRGQGAFGYTF
CDR3 DNA: TGTGCCAGCAGCCGCGGACAGGGGGCATTCGGCTACACCTTC

D gene: TRBD1
V gene: TRBV7-9
clone size: .
J gene: TRBJ2-3
CDR3 protein: CASSQYWTGSRDTQYF
CDR3 DNA: TGTGCCAGCAGCCAATACTGGACAGGCTCGAGAGATACGCAGTATTTT

D gene: .
V gene: TRBV4-1
clone size: .
J gene: TRBJ2-1
CDR3 protein: CASSQDGVFTNYNEQFF
CDR3 DNA: TGCGCCAGCAGCCAAGATGGGGTCTTTACCAATTACAATGAGCAGTTCTTC

D gene: TRBD1
V gene: TRBV5-6
clone size: .
J gene: TRBJ2-7
CDR3 protein: CASSVGQGAYEQYF
CDR3 DNA: TGTGCCAGCAGCGTGGGACAGGGGGCTTACGAGCAGTACTTC

D gene: .
V gene: TRBV15
clone size: .
J gene: TRBJ1-1
CDR3 protein: CATSRDGGGNTEAFF
CDR3 DNA: TGTGCCACCAGCAGAGACGGAGGGGGGAACACTGAAGCTTTCTTT

D gene: .
V gene: TRBV30
clone size: .
J gene: TRBJ1-1
CDR3 protein: CAWSVSGWTEAFF
CDR3 DNA: TGTGCCTGGAGTGTATCAGGGTGGACTGAAGCTTTCTTT

D gene: .
V gene: TRBV5-1
clone size: .
J gene: TRBJ2-5
CDR3 protein: CASSLEAGAGGETQYF
CDR3 DNA: TGCGCCAGCAGCTTGGAAGCGGGGGCAGGGGGAGAGACCCAGTACTTC

D gene: TRBD2
V gene: TRBV7-9
clone size: .
J gene: TRBJ2-7
CDR3 protein: CASSPPGTSGGYEQYF
CDR3 DNA: TGTGCCAGCAGCCCTCCAGGGACTAGCGGGGGGTACGAGCAGTACTTC

D gene: .
V gene: TRBV7-3
clone size: .
J gene: TRBJ2-2
CDR3 protein: CASSLTGSGELFF
CDR3 DNA: TGTGCCAGCAGCCTTACAGGGTCCGGGGAGCTGTTTTTT

D gene: .
V gene: TRBV19
clone size: .
J gene: TRBJ1-2
CDR3 protein: CASTPRGLHYGYTF
CDR3 DNA: TGTGCCAGCACACCCAGGGGACTGCACTATGGCTACACCTTC

D gene: .
V gene: TRBV5-1
clone size: .
J gene: TRBJ2-2
CDR3 protein: CASRGQANTGELFF
CDR3 DNA: TGCGCCAGCAGAGGGCAGGCGAACACCGGGGAGCTGTTTTTT

D gene: TRBD2
V gene: TRBV5-3
clone size: .
J gene: TRBJ2-7
CDR3 protein: CARSLAWTSGPYEQYF
CDR3 DNA: TGTGCCAGAAGCTTGGCCTGGACTAGCGGACCCTACGAGCAGTACTTC

D gene: .
V gene: TRBV7-3
clone size: .
J gene: TRBJ2-1
CDR3 protein: CASSLTATGYNEQFF
CDR3 DNA: TGTGCCAGCAGCTTAACGGCCACCGGGTACAATGAGCAGTTCTTC

D gene: TRBD1
V gene: TRBV19
clone size: once
J gene: TRBJ1-2
CDR3 protein: CASSIQGATGYTF
CDR3 DNA: TGTGCCAGTAGTATCCAGGGGGCGACTGGCTACACCTTC

D gene: .
V gene: TRBV7-9
clone size: .
J gene: TRBJ2-7
CDR3 protein: CASSLLGGSYEQYF
CDR3 DNA: TGTGCCAGCAGCTTACTAGGGGGATCCTACGAGCAGTACTTC

D gene: .
V gene: TRBV5-6
clone size: once
J gene: TRBJ1-2
CDR3 protein: CASSPDTGIGYGYTF
CDR3 DNA: TGTGCCAGCAGCCCGGATACAGGGATTGGTTATGGCTACACCTTC

D gene: .
V gene: TRBV5-1
clone size: .
J gene: TRBJ2-7
CDR3 protein: CASSQGQPQEQYF
CDR3 DNA: TGCGCCAGCAGCCAAGGACAGCCGCAGGAGCAGTACTTC

D gene: TRBD1
V gene: TRBV28
clone size: .
J gene: TRBJ2-6
CDR3 protein: CASHDRAGSGANVLTF
CDR3 DNA: TGTGCCAGCCACGACAGGGCGGGCTCTGGGGCCAACGTCCTGACTTTC

D gene: .
V gene: TRBV19
clone size: once
J gene: TRBJ1-1
CDR3 protein: CASSPEIRRLNTEAFF
CDR3 DNA: TGTGCCAGTAGTCCCGAGATCAGGCGGTTGAACACTGAAGCTTTCTTT

D gene: TRBD1
V gene: TRBV5-5
clone size: .
J gene: TRBJ1-2
CDR3 protein: CASSRSGTGLSNYGYTF
CDR3 DNA: TGTGCCAGCAGCCGATCGGGGACAGGCCTTTCTAACTATGGCTACACCTTC

D gene: TRBD2
V gene: TRBV28
clone size: .
J gene: TRBJ2-7
CDR3 protein: CASSPLGEGMDYEQYF
CDR3 DNA: TGTGCCAGCAGTCCCCTCGGGGAGGGAATGGACTACGAGCAGTACTTC

D gene: TRBD2
V gene: TRBV7-2
clone size: .
J gene: TRBJ2-1
CDR3 protein: CASSPGVAGDEQFF
CDR3 DNA: TGTGCCAGCAGCCCCGGGGTAGCGGGGGATGAGCAGTTCTTC

D gene: .
V gene: TRBV11-1
clone size: .
J gene: TRBJ2-5
CDR3 protein: CASTLGDGRDQETQYF
CDR3 DNA: TGTGCCAGCACCCTAGGGGACGGAAGGGACCAAGAGACCCAGTACTTC

D gene: TRBD2
V gene: TRBV10-3
clone size: .
J gene: TRBJ2-2
CDR3 protein: CAVLAGLNTGELFF
CDR3 DNA: TGTGCCGTACTAGCGGGATTGAACACCGGGGAGCTGTTTTTT

D gene: TRBD1
V gene: TRBV6-1
clone size: .
J gene: TRBJ1-2
CDR3 protein: CASSGTGGASGYTF
CDR3 DNA: TGTGCCAGCAGCGGGACAGGGGGCGCGAGTGGCTACACCTTC

D gene: .
V gene: TRBV7-2
clone size: .
J gene: TRBJ2-7
CDR3 protein: CASSSGPPSSYEQYF
CDR3 DNA: TGTGCCAGCAGCTCCGGTCCGCCGAGCTCCTACGAGCAGTACTTC

D gene: .
V gene: TRBV4-1
clone size: .
J gene: TRBJ2-5
CDR3 protein: CASSQFLLSVAETQYF
CDR3 DNA: TGCGCCAGCAGCCAATTCCTGCTCAGCGTTGCAGAGACCCAGTACTTC